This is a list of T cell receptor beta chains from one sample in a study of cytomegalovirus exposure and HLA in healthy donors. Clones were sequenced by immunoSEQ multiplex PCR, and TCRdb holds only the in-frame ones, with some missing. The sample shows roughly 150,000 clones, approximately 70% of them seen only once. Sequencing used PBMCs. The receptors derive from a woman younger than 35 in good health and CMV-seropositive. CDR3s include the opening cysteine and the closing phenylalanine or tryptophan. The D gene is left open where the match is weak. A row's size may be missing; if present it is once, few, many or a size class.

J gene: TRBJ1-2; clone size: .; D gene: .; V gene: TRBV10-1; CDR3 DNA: TGCGCCCCGGTCCACCAAGACACCTTC; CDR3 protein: CAPVHQDTF
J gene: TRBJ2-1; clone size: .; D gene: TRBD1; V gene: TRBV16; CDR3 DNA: TGTGCCAGCAACCGACACAGGGGATGGGAGCAGTTCTTC; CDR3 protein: CASNRHRGWEQFF
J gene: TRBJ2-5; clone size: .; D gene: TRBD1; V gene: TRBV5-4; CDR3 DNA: TGTGCCAGCAGCCCCGGACAGGGGTTAAGGAATCAAGAGACCCAGTACTTC; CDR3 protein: CASSPGQGLRNQETQYF
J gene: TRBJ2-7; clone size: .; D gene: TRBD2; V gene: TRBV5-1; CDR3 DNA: TGCGCCAGCAGCTTGGTTGCGGGGGAATACGAGCAGTACTTC; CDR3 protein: CASSLVAGEYEQYF
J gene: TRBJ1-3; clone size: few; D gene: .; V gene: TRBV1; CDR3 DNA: TGCACCAGCAGCCCAAACCCGGTCCGAGGGAATCACTCTGGAAACACCATATATTTT; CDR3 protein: CTSSPNPVRGNHSGNTIYF
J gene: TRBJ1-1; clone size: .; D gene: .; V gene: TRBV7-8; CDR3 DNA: TGTGCCAGCAGCTTAGCAGGGGTCACTGAAGCTTTCTTT; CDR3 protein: CASSLAGVTEAFF
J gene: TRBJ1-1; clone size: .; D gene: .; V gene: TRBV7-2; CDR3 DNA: TGTGCCAGCCCCTCGAAGGACACCAAATACGAAGCTTTCTTT; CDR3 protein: CASPSKDTKYEAFF
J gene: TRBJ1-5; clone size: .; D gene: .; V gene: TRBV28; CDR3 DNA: TGTGCCAGCAGTTTGGCTAGGGGCTATAGCAATCAGCCCCAGCATTTT; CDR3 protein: CASSLARGYSNQPQHF
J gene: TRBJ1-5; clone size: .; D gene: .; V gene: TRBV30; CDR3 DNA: TGTGCCTGGTCTGAGGTGAATCAGCCCCAGCATTTT; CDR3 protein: CAWSEVNQPQHF
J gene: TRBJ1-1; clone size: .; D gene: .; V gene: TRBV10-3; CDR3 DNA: TGTGCCATCAGTGAACAGCTCACTGAAGCTTTCTTT; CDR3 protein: CAISEQLTEAFF
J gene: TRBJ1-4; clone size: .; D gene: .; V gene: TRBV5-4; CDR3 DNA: TGTGCCAGCAGCACCGACGGGGGTGGGGAAAAACTGTTTTTT; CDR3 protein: CASSTDGGGEKLFF
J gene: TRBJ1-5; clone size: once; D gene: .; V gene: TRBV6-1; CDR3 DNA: TGTGCCAGCTTTGTTGGGGCGAGCAATCAGCCCCAGCATTTT; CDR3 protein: CASFVGASNQPQHF
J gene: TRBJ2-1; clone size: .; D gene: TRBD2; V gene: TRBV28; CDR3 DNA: TGTGCCAGCAGTCGGGATCTAGCGGGGGGGAATGGTATTGAGCAGTTCTTC; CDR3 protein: CASSRDLAGGNGIEQFF
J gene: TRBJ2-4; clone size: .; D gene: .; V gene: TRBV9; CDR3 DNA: TGTGCCAGCAGCGTAGGCGGCACGGGCATTCAGTACTTC; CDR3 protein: CASSVGGTGIQYF
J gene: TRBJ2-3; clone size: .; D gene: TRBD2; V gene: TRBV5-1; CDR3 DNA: TGCGCCAGCAGCTTGACGACTAGCGGGGGATCAGATACGCAGTATTTT; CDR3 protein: CASSLTTSGGSDTQYF
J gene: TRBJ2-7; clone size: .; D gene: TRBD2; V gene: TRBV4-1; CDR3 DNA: TGCGCCAGCAGCCAAGAGGTCCCCGGGGGGGGAGGCTACGAGCAGTACTTC; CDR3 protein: CASSQEVPGGGGYEQYF
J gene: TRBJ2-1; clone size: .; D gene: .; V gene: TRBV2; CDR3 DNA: TGTGCCAGCAGTCCCCGCGGTGGGGGCCCCCATGAGCAGTTCTTC; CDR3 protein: CASSPRGGGPHEQFF
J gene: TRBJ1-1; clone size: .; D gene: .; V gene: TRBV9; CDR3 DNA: TGTGCCAGCAGCGAGGCCCCGGGAGTAGGCACTGAAGCTTTCTTT; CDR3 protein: CASSEAPGVGTEAFF
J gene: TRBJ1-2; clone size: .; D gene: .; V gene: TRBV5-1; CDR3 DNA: TGCGCCAGCAGAGAGGGAAACTATGGCTACACCTTC; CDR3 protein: CASREGNYGYTF
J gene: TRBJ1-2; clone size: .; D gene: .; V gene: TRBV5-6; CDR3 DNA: TGTGCCAGCAGAAGAGACAGTGTTTACACCTTC; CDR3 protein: CASRRDSVYTF
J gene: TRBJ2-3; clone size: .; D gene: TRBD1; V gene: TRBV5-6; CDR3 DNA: TGTGCCAGCAGCCCTGGGACAGCCGCTAGCACAGATACGCAGTATTTT; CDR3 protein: CASSPGTAASTDTQYF
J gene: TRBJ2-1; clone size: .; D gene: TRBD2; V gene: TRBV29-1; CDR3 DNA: TGCAGCGCCGGGACTAGCGGGGGGAGCTCCTACAATGAGCAGTTCTTC; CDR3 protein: CSAGTSGGSSYNEQFF
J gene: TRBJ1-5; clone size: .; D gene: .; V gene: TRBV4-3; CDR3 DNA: TGCGCCAGCAGCCAAGTTCGGGAAAATCAGCCCCAGCATTTT; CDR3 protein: CASSQVRENQPQHF
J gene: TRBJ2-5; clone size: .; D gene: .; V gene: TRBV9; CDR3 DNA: TGTGCCAGCAGCTACCCCGGAGGGGATGAGACCCAGTACTTC; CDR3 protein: CASSYPGGDETQYF
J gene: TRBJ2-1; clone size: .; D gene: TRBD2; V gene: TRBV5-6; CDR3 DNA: TGTGCCAGCAGCTTTGTGACTAGCGGGGGGGCGGAGCTCAATGAGCAGTTCTTC; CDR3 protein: CASSFVTSGGAELNEQFF